This T cell receptor beta chain originates from a study of blood T cells in healthy people across ages. General observations from the study: Age showed a roughly linear inverse relationship with TCR beta diversity per million T cells. In long-lived donors, naive CD4+ cell counts and diversity exceeded those of aged donors.

The use of a sample-barcoded 5' primer and a J-beta primer mix characterized a second PCR of roughly 6 to 11 cycles. The template-switch adaptor was a 5' adaptor with 12 random nucleotides. It tagged each cDNA molecule. Each CDR3 protein gets one entry after TCRdb re-called the 5' RACE reads with MiXCR. The sample carries approximately 820,000 distinct CDR3 sequences, more than 40% recorded once. The CDR3 runs 12 residues. V was pared by 6 bases and J by 14 bases, with 9 bases of the junction left unmatched. Germline V CDR1 and CDR2: SNHLY, FYNNEI. This clonotype showed up many times. No antigen is known for it.

The sequenced material came from blood. This receptor was identified in a man in his fifties or sixties in good health. The chain is built from TRBV2 and TRBJ2-1; 8 bases are shared with TRBD1. The CDR3 coding sequence is TGTGCCAGCAGCCTTACCAGGGACAGGAAGTTCTTC. It specifies CASSLTRDRKFF. The full variable domain, its missing parts supplied by reference TRBV2 and TRBJ2-1, is EPEVTQTPSHQVTQMGQEVILRCVPISNHLYFYWYRQILGQKVEFLVSFYNNEISEKSEIFDDQFSVERPDGSNFTLKIRSTKLEDSAMYFCASSLTRDRKFFGPGTRLTVL.